This TCR beta chain was identified in a study of Ad26.COV2.S vaccination and SARS-CoV-2 variants. Turning to the study itself: The study gave Ad26.COV2.S intramuscularly, once or twice 56 days apart.

The protocol was immunoSEQ multiplex PCR, while the TCRdb copy is restricted to in-frame clones and leaves out a portion. The sample yields 250,000 to 300,000 clones, around 87% seen once. Concerning this clone: Antigen: not known.

Treatment meaning: 15 to 20 received Ad26.COV2.S at low or high dose, single or two shots; roughly five received placebo; per-sample allocation not given. Samples were taken on day 63 after the first vaccine or placebo injection. General study results and limits: The analyses of TCR breadth and depth may have understated the size of total T cell responses. Breadth, reportedly substantial, characterized the spike-specific CD8+ and CD4+ T cell responses after vaccination.

The CDR3 has 15 residues. The V and J ends lost 3 bases and 0 bases respectively, with 9 bases between them. The germline V gene encodes CDR1 KGHSH and CDR2 LQKENI. The input for sequencing was peripheral blood, taken in a trial of Ad26.COV2.S vaccine versus placebo. The receptor was isolated from a person between 18 and 59 years old who received the Ad26.COV2.S COVID-19 vaccine or a placebo. The genes are TRBV18 and TRBJ1-5; D is unresolved. The CDR3 DNA sequence: TGTGCCAGCTCACCGGGCGGAGATAGCAATCAGCCCCAGCATTTT. It specifies CASSPGGDSNQPQHF.